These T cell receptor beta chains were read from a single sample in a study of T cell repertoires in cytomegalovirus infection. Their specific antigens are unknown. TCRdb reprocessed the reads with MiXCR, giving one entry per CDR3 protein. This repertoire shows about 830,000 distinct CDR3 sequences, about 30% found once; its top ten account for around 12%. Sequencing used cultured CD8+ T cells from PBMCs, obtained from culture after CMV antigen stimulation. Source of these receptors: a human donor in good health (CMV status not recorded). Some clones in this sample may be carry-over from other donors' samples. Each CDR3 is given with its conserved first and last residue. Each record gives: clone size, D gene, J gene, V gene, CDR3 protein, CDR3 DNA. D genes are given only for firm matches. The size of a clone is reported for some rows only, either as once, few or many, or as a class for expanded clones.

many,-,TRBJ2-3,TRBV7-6,CASSSSSTDTQYF,TGTGCCAGCAGCTCCTCTAGCACAGATACGCAGTATTTT
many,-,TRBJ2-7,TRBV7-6,CASSSWTDTYEQYF,TGTGCCAGCAGCTCTTGGACAGACACCTACGAGCAGTACTTC
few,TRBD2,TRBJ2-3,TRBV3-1,CASSHVPSGAGDTQYF,TGTGCCAGCAGTCACGTACCAAGCGGGGCGGGAGATACGCAGTATTTT
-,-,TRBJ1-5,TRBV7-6,CARKRGNSNQPQHF,TGTGCCAGGAAGAGGGGGAATAGCAATCAGCCCCAGCATTTT
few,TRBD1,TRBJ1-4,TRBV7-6,CASSLGGWGQNEKLFF,TGTGCCAGCAGCTTAGGAGGATGGGGACAGAATGAAAAACTGTTTTTT
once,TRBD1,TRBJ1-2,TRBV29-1,CSEGTAYGYTF,TGCAGCGAAGGGACAGCGTATGGCTACACCTTC
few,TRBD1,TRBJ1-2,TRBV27,CASSDRGRGNYGYTF,TGTGCCAGCAGTGACAGGGGAAGAGGTAACTATGGCTACACCTTC
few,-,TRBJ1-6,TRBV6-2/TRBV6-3,CASSRPNRNSPLHF,TGTGCCAGCAGTAGACCCAACCGAAATTCACCCCTCCACTTT
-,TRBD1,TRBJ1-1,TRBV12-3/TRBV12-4,CASSWGQGAITLNTEAFF,TGTGCCAGCAGTTGGGGCCAGGGGGCGATCACCCTGAACACTGAAGCTTTCTTT
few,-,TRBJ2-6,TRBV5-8,CASSLMASGANVLTF,TGTGCCAGCAGCTTGATGGCCTCTGGGGCCAACGTCCTGACTTTC
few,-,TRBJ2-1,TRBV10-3,CAISEYQYNEQFF,TGTGCCATCAGTGAGTACCAATACAATGAGCAGTTCTTC
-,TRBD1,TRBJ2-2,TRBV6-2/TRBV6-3,CASSTYRGANTGELFF,TGTGCCAGCAGTACCTACAGGGGCGCGAACACCGGGGAGCTGTTTTTT
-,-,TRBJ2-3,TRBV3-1,CASSQEDSADTQYF,TGTGCCAGCAGCCAAGAAGATAGTGCAGATACGCAGTATTTT
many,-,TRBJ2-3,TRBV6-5,CATLQSTDTQYF,TGTGCCACCCTACAGAGCACAGATACGCAGTATTTT
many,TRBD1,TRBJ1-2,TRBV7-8,CASSPRQGADYGYTF,TGTGCCAGCAGCCCCAGACAGGGGGCCGACTATGGCTACACCTTC
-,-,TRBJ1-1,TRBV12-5,CACGFSLLRDGRDTEAFF,TGTGCTTGTGGTTTTTCCTTACTCCGGGACGGCCGAGACACTGAAGCTTTCTTT
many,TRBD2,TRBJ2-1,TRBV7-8,CASSLGRGGRTEQFF,TGTGCCAGCAGCTTAGGACGGGGGGGCCGGACTGAGCAGTTCTTC
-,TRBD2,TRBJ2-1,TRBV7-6,CASSSISGGWEQFF,TGTGCCAGCAGCTCAATTAGCGGGGGCTGGGAGCAGTTCTTC
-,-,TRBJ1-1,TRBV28,CASSWSANTEAFF,TGTGCCAGCAGCTGGTCGGCGAACACTGAAGCTTTCTTT
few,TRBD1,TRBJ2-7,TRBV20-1,CSATDRGSYEQYF,TGCAGTGCCACGGACAGGGGGTCCTACGAGCAGTACTTC
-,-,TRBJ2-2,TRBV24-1,CATGRSQNTGELFF,TGTGCCACCGGAAGGTCTCAGAACACCGGGGAGCTGTTTTTT
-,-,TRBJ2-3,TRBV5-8,CASSLSGGLNQPQYF,TGTGCCAGCAGCTTGTCTGGGGGACTCAATCAGCCCCAGTATTTT
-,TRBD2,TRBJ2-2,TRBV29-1,CSVVSQLGLVNTGELFF,TGCAGCGTTGTATCACAGTTGGGACTAGTTAACACCGGGGAGCTGTTTTTT
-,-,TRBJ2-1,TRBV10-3,CAISVGVSNEQFF,TGTGCCATCAGTGTGGGAGTCTCCAATGAGCAGTTCTTC